This T cell receptor (beta chain) was captured by sequencing in a study of T cell responses to AZD1222 COVID-19 vaccine. Overall study context: Pooling was applied to second doses at about 4 or about 12 weeks. Study results and caveats: CD4 TCRs linked to vaccination spanned spike, dominating at 160-218 and 743-854. Per reports, nearly half of all spike-specific TCRs target regions that are unmutated in variants.

The data were produced by immunoSEQ multiplex PCR, yet TCRdb's version contains in-frame clones alone and is incomplete. The sample lists around 120,000 clones, roughly 84% occurring once. The germline V gene has CDR1 MDHEN and CDR2 SYDVKM. Trimming took off 7 bases at V and 1 base at J, with 13 bases between the two ends. This CDR3 comprises 14 residues. Comments on this clone: The antigen remains undetermined.

This sequence joins TRBV28 and TRBJ1-1; D possibly corresponds to TRBD1 (5 bases). The sequence was obtained from an adult in good health. Sequencing was performed on peripheral blood, taken on day 0 of AZD1222 vaccination. The CDR3 sequence is CASILRGGNTEAFF. CDR3 nucleotides: TGTGCCAGCATCCTTCGGGGGGGGAACACTGAAGCTTTCTTT.